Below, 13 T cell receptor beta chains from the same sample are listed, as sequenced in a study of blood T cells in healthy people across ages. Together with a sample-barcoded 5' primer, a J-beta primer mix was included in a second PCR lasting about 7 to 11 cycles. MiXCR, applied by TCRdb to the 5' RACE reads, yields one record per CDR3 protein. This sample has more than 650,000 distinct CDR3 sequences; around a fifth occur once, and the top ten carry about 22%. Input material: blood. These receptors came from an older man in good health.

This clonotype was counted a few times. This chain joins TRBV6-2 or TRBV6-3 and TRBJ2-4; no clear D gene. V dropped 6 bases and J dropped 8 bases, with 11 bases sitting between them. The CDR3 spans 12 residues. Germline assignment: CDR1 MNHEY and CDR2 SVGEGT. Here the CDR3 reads CASSIGLYIQYF. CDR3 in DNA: TGTGCCAGCAGCATCGGGTTGTACATTCAGTACTTC.

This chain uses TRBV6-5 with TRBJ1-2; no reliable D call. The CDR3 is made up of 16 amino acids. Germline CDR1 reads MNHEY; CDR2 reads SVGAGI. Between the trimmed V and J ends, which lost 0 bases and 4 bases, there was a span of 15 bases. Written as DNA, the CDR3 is TGTGCCAGCAGTTACTCGACGCCGACACTTGGCTATGGCTACACCTTC. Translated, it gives CASSYSTPTLGYGYTF.

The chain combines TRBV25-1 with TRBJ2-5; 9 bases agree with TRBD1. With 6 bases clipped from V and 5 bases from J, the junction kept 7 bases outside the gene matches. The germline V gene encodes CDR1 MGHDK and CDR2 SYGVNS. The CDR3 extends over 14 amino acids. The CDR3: CASRNRGRWETQYF. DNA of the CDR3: TGTGCCAGCAGAAACAGGGGGCGCTGGGAGACCCAGTACTTC.

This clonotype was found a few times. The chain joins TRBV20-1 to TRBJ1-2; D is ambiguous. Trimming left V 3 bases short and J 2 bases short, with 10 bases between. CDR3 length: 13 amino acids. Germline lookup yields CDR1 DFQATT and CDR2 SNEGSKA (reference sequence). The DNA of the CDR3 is TGCAGTGCTAGGGGAGGGAAAAACTATGGCTACACCTTC. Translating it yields CSARGGKNYGYTF.

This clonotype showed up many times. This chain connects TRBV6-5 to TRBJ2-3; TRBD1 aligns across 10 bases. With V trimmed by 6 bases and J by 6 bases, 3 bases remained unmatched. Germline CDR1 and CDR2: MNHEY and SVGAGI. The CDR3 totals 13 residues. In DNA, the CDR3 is TGTGCCAGCAGGACAGGGGGCGCGGATACGCAGTATTTT. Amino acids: CASRTGGADTQYF.

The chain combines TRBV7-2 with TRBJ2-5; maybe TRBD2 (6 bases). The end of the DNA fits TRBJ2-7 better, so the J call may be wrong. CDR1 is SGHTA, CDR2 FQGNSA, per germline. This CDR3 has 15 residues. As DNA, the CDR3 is TGTGCCAGCAGTTTCGCTATCGGGGGTTCCTACGAGCAGTACGTC. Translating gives CASSFAIGGSYEQYV.

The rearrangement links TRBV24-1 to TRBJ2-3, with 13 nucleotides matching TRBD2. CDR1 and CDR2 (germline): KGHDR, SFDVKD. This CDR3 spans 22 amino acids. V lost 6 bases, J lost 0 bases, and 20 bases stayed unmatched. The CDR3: CATSTTRRAGTSGTPSTDTQYF. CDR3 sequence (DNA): TGTGCCACCAGTACAACACGTCGCGCCGGGACTAGCGGGACCCCTAGCACAGATACGCAGTATTTT.

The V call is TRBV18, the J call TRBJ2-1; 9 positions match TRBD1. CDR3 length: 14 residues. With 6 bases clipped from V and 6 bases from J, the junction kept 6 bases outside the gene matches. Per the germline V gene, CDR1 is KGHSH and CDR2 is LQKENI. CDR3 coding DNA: TGTGCCAGCTCCCAACAGGGGGCGTCCAATGAGCAGTTCTTC. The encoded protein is CASSQQGASNEQFF.

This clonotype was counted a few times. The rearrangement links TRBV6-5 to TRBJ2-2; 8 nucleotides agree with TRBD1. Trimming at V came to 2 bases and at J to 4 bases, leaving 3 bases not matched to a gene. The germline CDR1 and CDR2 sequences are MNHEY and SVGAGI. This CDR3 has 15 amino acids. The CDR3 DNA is TGTGCCAGCAGTTACGGACAGGGAACCACCGGGGAGCTGTTTTTT. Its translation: CASSYGQGTTGELFF.

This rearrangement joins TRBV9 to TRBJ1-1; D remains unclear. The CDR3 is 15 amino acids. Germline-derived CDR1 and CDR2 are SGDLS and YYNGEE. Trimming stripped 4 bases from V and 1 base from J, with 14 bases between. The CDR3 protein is CASSPPPDGNTEAFF. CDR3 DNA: TGTGCCAGCAGCCCCCCCCCGGACGGGAACACTGAAGCTTTCTTT.

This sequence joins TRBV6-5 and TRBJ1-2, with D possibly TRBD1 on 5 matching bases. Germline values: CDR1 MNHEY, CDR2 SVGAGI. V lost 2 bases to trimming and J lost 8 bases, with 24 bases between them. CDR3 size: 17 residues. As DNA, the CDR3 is TGTGCCAGCAGTTACACCGGGACGCGATCCCTTCTGAGGGGCTACACCTTC. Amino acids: CASSYTGTRSLLRGYTF.

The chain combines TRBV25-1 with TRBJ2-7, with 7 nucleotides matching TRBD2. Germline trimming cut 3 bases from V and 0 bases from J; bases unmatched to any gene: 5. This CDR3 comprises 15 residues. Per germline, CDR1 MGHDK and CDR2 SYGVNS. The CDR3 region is CASSESSGISYEQYV. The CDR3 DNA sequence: TGTGCCAGCAGTGAGTCTAGCGGCATCTCCTACGAGCAGTACGTC.

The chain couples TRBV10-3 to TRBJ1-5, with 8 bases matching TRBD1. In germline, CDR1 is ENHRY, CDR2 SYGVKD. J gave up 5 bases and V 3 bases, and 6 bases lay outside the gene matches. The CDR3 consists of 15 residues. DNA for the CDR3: TGTGCCATCAGTGATTCGGGCAGGGGGCATCAGCCCCAGCATTTT. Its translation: CAISDSGRGHQPQHF.